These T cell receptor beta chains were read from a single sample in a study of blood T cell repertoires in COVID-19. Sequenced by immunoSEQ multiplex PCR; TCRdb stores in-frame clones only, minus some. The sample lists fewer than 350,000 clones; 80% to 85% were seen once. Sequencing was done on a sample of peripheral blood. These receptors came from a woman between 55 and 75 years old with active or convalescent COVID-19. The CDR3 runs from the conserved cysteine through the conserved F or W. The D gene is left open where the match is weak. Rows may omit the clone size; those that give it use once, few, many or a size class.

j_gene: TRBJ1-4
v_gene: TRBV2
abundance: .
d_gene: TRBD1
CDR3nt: TGTGCCAGCCGACGGGACAGGGGGAAGGATGAACTGTTTTTT
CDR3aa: CASRRDRGKDELFF

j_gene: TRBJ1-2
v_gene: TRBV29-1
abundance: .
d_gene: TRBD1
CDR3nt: TGCAGCGTCGCCGGTGGCAGGGGGGAAAGCTACACCTTC
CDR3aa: CSVAGGRGESYTF

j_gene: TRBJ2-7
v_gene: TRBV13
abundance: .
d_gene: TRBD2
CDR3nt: TGTGCCAGCAGCACCCCGATAGCGGGATTATACGAGCAGTACTTC
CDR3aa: CASSTPIAGLYEQYF

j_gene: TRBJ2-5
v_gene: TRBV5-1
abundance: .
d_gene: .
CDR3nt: TGCGCCAGCAGCTTGGGTAGGGGGTCGTACCAAGAGACCCAGTACTTC
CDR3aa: CASSLGRGSYQETQYF

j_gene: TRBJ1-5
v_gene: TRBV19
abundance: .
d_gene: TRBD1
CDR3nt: TGTGCCAGTAGTAGGGGGACAGGGGGCAATCAGCCCCAGCATTTT
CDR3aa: CASSRGTGGNQPQHF

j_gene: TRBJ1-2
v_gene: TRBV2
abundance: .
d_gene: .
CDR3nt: TGTGCCAGCACCTCCGGCTATGGCTACACCTTC
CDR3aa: CASTSGYGYTF

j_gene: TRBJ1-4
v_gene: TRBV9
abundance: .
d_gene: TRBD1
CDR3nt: TGTGCCAGCAGCGTAGCTGGGACAGGGGGCTGGGATGAAAAACTGTTTTTT
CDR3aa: CASSVAGTGGWDEKLFF

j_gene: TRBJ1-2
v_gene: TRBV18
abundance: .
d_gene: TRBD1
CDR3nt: TGTGCCAGCTCATCTTCCGGGACAGGGAACTATGGCTACACCTTC
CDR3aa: CASSSSGTGNYGYTF

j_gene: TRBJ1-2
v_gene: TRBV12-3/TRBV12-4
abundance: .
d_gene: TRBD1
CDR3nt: TGTGCCAGCAACCGCCCAGGGGGAGATGGCTACACCTTC
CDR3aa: CASNRPGGDGYTF

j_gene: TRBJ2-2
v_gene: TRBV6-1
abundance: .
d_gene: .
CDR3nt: TGTGCCAGCAGTGAACAGGGTTGGGACACCGGGGAGCTGTTTTTT
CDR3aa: CASSEQGWDTGELFF

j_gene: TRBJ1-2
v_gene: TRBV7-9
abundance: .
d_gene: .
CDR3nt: TGTGCCAGCAGCTTAGGGGAGGATGGCTACACCTTC
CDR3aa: CASSLGEDGYTF

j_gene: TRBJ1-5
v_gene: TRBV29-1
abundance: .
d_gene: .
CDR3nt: TGCAGCGTTGGGGGGGGAGGACAGCCCCAGCATTTT
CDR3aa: CSVGGGGQPQHF

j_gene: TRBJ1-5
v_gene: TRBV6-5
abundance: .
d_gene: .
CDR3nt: TGTGCCAGCAGTCTGGACGGGGTTAGCAATCAGCCCCAGCATTTT
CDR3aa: CASSLDGVSNQPQHF

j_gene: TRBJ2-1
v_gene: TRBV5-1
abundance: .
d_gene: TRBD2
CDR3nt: TGCGCCAGCAGGGTAGCGGGGGATTACAATGAGCAGTTCTTC
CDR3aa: CASRVAGDYNEQFF

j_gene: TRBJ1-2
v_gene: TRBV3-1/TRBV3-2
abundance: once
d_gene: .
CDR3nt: TGTGCCAGCAGCCTAAGACGGGGGGCTCGTAGCTATGGCTACACCTTC
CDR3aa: CASSLRRGARSYGYTF

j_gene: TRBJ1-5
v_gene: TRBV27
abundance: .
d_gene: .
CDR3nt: TGTGCCAGCAGTTTACCCGGTGGGCCCCAGCATTTT
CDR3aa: CASSLPGGPQHF

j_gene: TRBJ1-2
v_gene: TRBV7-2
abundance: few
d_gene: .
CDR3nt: TGTGCCAGCAGCTTATCACCCACAGACTATGGCTACACCTTC
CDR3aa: CASSLSPTDYGYTF

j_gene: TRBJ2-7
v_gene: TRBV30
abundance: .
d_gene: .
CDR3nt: TGTGCCTGTACTAAAGGAAGCGGATATCCTGGCGAGCAGTACTTC
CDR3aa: CACTKGSGYPGEQYF

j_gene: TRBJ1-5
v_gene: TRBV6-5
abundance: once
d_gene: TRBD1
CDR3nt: TGTGCCAGCACCGGTGGGGACAGGGTAAGAGGGCCCCAGCATTTT
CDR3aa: CASTGGDRVRGPQHF

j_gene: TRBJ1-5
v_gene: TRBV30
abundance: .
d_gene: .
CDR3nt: TGTGCCTGGAGTGGACAGGAGAATCAGCCCCAGCATTTT
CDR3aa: CAWSGQENQPQHF

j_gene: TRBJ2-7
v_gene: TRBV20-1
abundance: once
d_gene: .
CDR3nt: TGCAGTGCTAGTCCTTCCTCCTACGAGCAGTACTTC
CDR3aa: CSASPSSYEQYF

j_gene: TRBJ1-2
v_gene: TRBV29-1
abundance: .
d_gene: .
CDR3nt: TGCAGCGACCTAGGGGGGGACCGGCAGGATTATGGCTACACCTTC
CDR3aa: CSDLGGDRQDYGYTF

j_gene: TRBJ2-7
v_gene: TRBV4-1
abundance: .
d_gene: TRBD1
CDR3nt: TGCGCCAGCAGCCGCCAGACAGGGCGCTACCACGAGCAGTACTTC
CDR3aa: CASSRQTGRYHEQYF

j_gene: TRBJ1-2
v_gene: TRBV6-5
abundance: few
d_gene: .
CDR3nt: TGTGCCAGCAGTTACCGGGCCAGGGGCTATGGCTACACCTTC
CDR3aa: CASSYRARGYGYTF

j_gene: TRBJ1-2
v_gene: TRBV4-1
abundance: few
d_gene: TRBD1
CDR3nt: TGCGCCAGCAGCCGAGGACAGGGCGGCGGTTATGGCTACACCTTC
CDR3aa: CASSRGQGGGYGYTF

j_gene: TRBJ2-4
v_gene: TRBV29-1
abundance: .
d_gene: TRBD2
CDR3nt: TGCAGCGTTGACACGACTAGCGGGGGAGCTCTAGCCAAAAACATTCAGTACTTC
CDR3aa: CSVDTTSGGALAKNIQYF

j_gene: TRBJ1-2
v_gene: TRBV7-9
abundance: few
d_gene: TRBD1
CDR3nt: TGTGCCAGCAGCCACCCGGACAGGGCCTATGGCTACACCTTC
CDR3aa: CASSHPDRAYGYTF

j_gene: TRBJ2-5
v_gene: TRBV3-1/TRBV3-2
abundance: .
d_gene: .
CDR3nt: TGTGCCAGCAGCCGCAACGGGGTCCTGGAAGAGACCCAGTACTTC
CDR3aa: CASSRNGVLEETQYF

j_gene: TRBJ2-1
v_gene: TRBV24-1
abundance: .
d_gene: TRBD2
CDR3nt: TGTGCCACCAGTGATCCTCGTCTGACTAGCGGGGGCCGCCCCGAGCAGTTCTTC
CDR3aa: CATSDPRLTSGGRPEQFF

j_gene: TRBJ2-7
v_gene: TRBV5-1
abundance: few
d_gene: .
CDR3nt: TGCGCCAGCAGCATGGACTCCGAGCAGTACTTC
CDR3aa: CASSMDSEQYF

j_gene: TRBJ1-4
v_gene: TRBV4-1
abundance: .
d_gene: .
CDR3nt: TGCGCCAGCAGCCAGCCGACAGCAACTAATGAAAAACTGTTTTTT
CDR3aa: CASSQPTATNEKLFF

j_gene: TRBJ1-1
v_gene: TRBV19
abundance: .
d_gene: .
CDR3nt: TGTGCCAGTAGTACCAGGGACACCTCGAACACTGAAGCTTTCTTT
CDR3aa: CASSTRDTSNTEAFF

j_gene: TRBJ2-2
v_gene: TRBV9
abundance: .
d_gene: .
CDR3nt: TGTGCCAGCAGCGGACCAACTAGGACCGGGGAGCTGTTTTTT
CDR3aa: CASSGPTRTGELFF

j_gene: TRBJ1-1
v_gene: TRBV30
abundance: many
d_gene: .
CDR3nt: TGTGCCTGGAGGCATGGACAGCCGAACACTGAAGCTTTCTTT
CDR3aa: CAWRHGQPNTEAFF

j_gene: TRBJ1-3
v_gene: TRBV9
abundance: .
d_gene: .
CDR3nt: TGTGCCAGCAGCTCTACTACCGACCGGGGAAACACCATATATTTT
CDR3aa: CASSSTTDRGNTIYF

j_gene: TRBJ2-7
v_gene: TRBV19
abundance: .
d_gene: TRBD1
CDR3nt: TGTGCCAGTACTGCCGGACAGGGCTTATCCTACGAGCAGTACTTC
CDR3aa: CASTAGQGLSYEQYF

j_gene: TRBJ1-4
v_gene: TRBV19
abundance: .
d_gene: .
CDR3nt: TGTGCCAGTAGTATAATCGGGAATGAAAAACTGTTTTTT
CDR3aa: CASSIIGNEKLFF